Listed below are T cell receptor beta chains from one sample, sequenced in a study of blood T cells in healthy people across ages. One entry per CDR3 protein results from TCRdb running MiXCR on the 5' RACE reads. This sample has hundreds of thousands of distinct CDR3 sequences, with 24% found just once. In addition, the sample was reused for a study of T cells of mothers and their children.

The sample consisted of blood. The receptors were sampled from a boy between 10 and 17 years old in good health. Each CDR3 is given with its conserved first and last residue. The D gene is left open where the match is weak. Clone size is stated in some rows and not others, as once, few, many or a class when expanded.

v_call,d_call,clone_size,j_call,cdr3_aa,cdr3_nt
TRBV12-3/TRBV12-4,TRBD1,-,TRBJ1-2,CASSERDRDYGYTF,TGTGCCAGCAGTGAGAGGGACAGAGACTATGGCTACACCTTC
TRBV12-3/TRBV12-4,-,few,TRBJ1-1,CASSFGEPAFF,TGTGCCAGCAGTTTTGGGGAGCCAGCTTTCTTT
TRBV7-2,TRBD2,many,TRBJ2-7,CASSAFSGGPTYEQYF,TGTGCCAGCAGCGCTTTTAGCGGGGGCCCTACCTACGAGCAGTACTTC
TRBV12-3/TRBV12-4,TRBD1,few,TRBJ2-5,CASSPSGKGAQETQYF,TGTGCCAGCAGTCCTAGTGGAAAGGGGGCCCAAGAGACCCAGTACTTC
TRBV4-3,-,-,TRBJ2-7,CASSQVTGAYEQYF,TGCGCCAGCAGCCAAGTCACGGGAGCCTACGAGCAGTACTTC
TRBV9,-,once,TRBJ1-1,CASSVGVPGYGTEAFF,TGTGCCAGCAGCGTAGGGGTCCCGGGCTACGGCACTGAAGCTTTCTTT
TRBV6-1,-,-,TRBJ2-3,CASILVDTQYF,-
TRBV12-3/TRBV12-4,-,few,TRBJ2-7,CASRSTGRGYEQYF,TGTGCCAGCAGATCCACAGGTAGAGGCTACGAGCAGTACTTC
TRBV7-9,-,once,TRBJ1-2,CASSLVVANYGYTF,TGTGCCAGCAGCTTAGTGGTAGCTAACTATGGCTACACCTTC
TRBV6-2/TRBV6-3,TRBD1,-,TRBJ2-7,CASSYVGTGNTYEQYF,TGTGCCAGCAGTTACGTCGGGACAGGGAATACCTACGAGCAGTACTTC
TRBV7-3,TRBD1,-,TRBJ1-1,CASSLTSSGGKAFF,TGTGCCAGCAGCTTAACGTCGTCAGGGGGAAAAGCTTTCTTT
TRBV7-3,-,-,TRBJ2-1,CASSLRGRDNEQFF,TGTGCCAGCAGCTTGCGGGGACGGGACAATGAGCAGTTCTTC
TRBV29-1,-,-,TRBJ2-5,CNAVVETQYF,TGCAACGCCGTAGTTGAGACCCAGTACTTC
TRBV20-1,TRBD2,few,TRBJ2-7,CSAREPGVSGRSEQYF,TGCAGTGCTAGAGAGCCAGGGGTGAGCGGGAGGTCTGAGCAGTACTTC
TRBV5-6,-,once,TRBJ2-5,CASSLFLPQGTQCF,TGTGCCAGCAGCTTGTTCTTACCCCAAGGGACCCAGTGCTTC
TRBV20-1,-,-,TRBJ2-7,CKGERETPFNEQYF,TGTAAGGGGGAACGGGAAACCCCGTTCAACGAGCAGTACTTC
TRBV12-3/TRBV12-4,TRBD2,-,TRBJ2-5,CASAGGSETQYF,TGTGCCAGTGCGGGAGGGTCAGAGACCCAGTACTTC
TRBV4-3,TRBD2,many,TRBJ2-5,CASSQTRLAGASRETQYF,TGCGCCAGCAGCCAAACTAGACTAGCGGGAGCGTCGCGAGAGACCCAGTACTTC
TRBV4-3,-,few,TRBJ2-3,CASSQTGPDTQYF,TGCGCCAGCAGCCAAACAGGGCCCGATACGCAGTATTTT